This T cell receptor beta chain was obtained from a study of cytomegalovirus exposure and HLA in healthy donors. Study-level points and caveats: Cytomegalovirus-associated TCR beta chains were listed, numbering 150 to 200.

The length of the CDR3 is 14 residues. Germline CDR1 and CDR2: SQVTM and ANQGSEA. The V segment lost 7 bases and the J segment 4 bases; nucleotides outside the gene matches: 9. Using immunoSEQ multiplex PCR, the repertoire was profiled, and TCRdb retains in-frame clones only, with some absent. The sample holds about 75,000 clones; roughly 80% are singletons and the top ten take about 3%. Notes on this clone: What it recognizes is unknown.

The source is a man younger than 45 in good health and CMV-seronegative. This chain joins TRBV29-1 and TRBJ2-1; 8 bases map to TRBD2. Input material: PBMCs. The DNA of the CDR3 is TGCAGCGCCTCACTAGCGGTAGTTTACAATGAGCAGTTCTTC. This translates into CSASLAVVYNEQFF.